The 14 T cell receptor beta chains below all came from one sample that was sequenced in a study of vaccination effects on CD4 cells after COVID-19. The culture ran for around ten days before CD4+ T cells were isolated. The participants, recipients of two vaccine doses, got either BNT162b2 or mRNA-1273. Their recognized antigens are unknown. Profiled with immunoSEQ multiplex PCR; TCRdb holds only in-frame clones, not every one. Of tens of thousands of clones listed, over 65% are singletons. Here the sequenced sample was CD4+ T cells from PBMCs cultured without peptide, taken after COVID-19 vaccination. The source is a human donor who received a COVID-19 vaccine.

The CDR3 sequence is CAISDQYNSPLHF. The DNA for the CDR3 is TGTGCCATCAGTGACCAGTATAATTCACCCCTCCACTTT. The chain links TRBV10-3 to TRBJ1-6; D not certain. V dropped 3 bases and J dropped 4 bases, with 4 bases sitting between them. From germline, CDR1 is ENHRY and CDR2 SYGVKD. This CDR3 spans 13 amino acids.

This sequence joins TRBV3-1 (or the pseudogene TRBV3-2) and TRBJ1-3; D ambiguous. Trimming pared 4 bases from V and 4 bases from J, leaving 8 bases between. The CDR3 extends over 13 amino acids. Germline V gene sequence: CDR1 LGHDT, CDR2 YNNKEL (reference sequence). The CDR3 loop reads CASSLGGGNTIYF. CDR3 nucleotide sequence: TGTGCCAGCAGCCTAGGTGGAGGAAACACCATATATTTT.

CDR3 amino acids: CASSDSARTSWGQYF. The CDR3 region has the DNA TGTGCCAGCAGTGACTCCGCCAGGACATCCTGGGGCCAGTACTTC. J is TRBJ2-5 and V is TRBV6-4, with D possibly being TRBD1 (5 bases). The CDR3 contains 15 residues. Trimming took off 0 bases at V and 10 bases at J, with 18 bases between the two ends. Germline V gene lookup returns CDR1 MRHNA and CDR2 SNTAGT.

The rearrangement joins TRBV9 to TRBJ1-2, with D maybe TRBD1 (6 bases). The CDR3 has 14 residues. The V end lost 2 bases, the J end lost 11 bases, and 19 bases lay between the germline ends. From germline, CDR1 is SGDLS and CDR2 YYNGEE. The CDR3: CASSVGGTGSSYTF. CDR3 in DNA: TGTGCCAGCAGCGTCGGGGGCACTGGGTCATCTTACACCTTC.

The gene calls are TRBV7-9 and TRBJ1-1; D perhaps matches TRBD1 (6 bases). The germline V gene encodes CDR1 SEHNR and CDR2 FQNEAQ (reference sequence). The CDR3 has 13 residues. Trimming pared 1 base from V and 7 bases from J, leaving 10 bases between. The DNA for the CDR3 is TGTGCCAGCAGCTTAGGGGAACAGGGTGAAGCTTTCTTT. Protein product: CASSLGEQGEAFF.

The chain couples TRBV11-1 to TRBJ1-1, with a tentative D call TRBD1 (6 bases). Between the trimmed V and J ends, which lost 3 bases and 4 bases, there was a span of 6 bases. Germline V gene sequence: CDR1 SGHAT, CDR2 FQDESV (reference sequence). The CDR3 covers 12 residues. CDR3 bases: TGTGCCAGCAGCTTCAGGGGCACTGAAGCTTTCTTT. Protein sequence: CASSFRGTEAFF.

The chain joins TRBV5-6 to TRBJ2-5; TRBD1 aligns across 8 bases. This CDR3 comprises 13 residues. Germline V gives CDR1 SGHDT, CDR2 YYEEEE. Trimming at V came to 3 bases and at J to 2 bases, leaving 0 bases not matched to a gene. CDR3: CASSYRGQETQYF. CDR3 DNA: TGTGCCAGCAGCTACAGGGGGCAAGAGACCCAGTACTTC. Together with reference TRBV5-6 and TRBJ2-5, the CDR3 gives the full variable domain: DAGVTQSPTHLIKTRGQQVTLRCSPKSGHDTVSWYQQALGQGPQFIFQYYEEEERQRGNFPDRFSGHQFPNYSSELNVNALLLGDSALYLCASSYRGQETQYFGPGTRLLVL.

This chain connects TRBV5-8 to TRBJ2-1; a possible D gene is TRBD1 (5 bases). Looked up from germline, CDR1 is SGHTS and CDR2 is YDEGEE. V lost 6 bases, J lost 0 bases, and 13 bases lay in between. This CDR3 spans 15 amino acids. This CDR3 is CASMAGSSSYNEQFF. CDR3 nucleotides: TGTGCCAGCATGGCAGGGTCGAGCTCCTACAATGAGCAGTTCTTC. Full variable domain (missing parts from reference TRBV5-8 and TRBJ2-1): EAGVTQSPTHLIKTRGQQATLRCSPISGHTSVYWYQQALGLGLQFLLWYDEGEERNRGNFPPRFSGRQFPNYSSELNVNALELEDSALYLCASMAGSSSYNEQFFGPGTRLTVL.

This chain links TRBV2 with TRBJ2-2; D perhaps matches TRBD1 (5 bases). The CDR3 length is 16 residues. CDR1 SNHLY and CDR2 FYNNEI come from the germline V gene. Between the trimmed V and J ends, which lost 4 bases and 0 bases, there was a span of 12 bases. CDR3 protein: CASSVRASANTGELFF. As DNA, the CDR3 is TGTGCCAGCAGTGTCAGGGCGTCTGCGAACACCGGGGAGCTGTTTTTT.

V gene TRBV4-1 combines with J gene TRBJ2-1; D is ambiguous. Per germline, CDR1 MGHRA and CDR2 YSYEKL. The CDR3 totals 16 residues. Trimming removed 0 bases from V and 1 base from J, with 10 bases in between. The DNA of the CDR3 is TGCGCCAGCAGCCAAGATCTGTCCTCTTCCTACAATGAGCAGTTCTTC. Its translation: CASSQDLSSSYNEQFF.

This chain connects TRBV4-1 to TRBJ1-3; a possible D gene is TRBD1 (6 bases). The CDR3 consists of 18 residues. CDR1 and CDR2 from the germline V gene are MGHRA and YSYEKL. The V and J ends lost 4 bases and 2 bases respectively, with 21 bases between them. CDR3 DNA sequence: TGCGCCAGCAGCCGGGGGCCACGGGGGGTGTCGGCTGGAAACACCATATATTTT. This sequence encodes CASSRGPRGVSAGNTIYF.

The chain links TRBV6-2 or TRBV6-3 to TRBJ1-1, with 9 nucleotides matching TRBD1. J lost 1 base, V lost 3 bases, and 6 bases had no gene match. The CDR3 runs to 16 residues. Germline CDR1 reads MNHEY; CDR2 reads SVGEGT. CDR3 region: CASSYGTGNRNTEAFF. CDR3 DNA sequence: TGTGCCAGCAGTTATGGGACAGGGAATCGGAACACTGAAGCTTTCTTT.

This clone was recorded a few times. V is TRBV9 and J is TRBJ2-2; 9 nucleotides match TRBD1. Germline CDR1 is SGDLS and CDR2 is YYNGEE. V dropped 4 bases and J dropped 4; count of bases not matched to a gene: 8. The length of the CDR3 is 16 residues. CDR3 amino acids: CASSPRDRGSTGELFF. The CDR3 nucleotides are TGTGCCAGCAGCCCTCGTGACAGGGGGAGCACCGGGGAGCTGTTTTTT.

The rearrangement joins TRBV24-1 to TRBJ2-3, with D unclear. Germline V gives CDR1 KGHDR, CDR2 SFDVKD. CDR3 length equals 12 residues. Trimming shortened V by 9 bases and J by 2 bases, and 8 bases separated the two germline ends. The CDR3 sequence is CATFGYTDTQYF. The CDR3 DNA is TGTGCCACCTTCGGCTACACAGATACGCAGTATTTT.